This T cell receptor beta chain was sequenced for a study of blood T cell repertoires in COVID-19. Overall study: Samples taken during acute and convalescent COVID-19 were collected in the United States, Italy and Spain. The cDNA or gDNA used as material had been derived from T cells, B-cell-depleted T cells, or PBMCs.

Seattle enrolled patients during active infection and tracked them longitudinally. Authors' data handling: Quantification of nucleated cells was approximated via reference gene primer amplification. Clones were sequenced by immunoSEQ multiplex PCR, and TCRdb holds only the in-frame ones, with some missing. V and J calls and clone size are copied from that table; D and trimming were computed from the DNA. This sample has tens of thousands of clones, with 80% found just once. This clonotype was obtained from a man younger than 40 with COVID-19, enrolled during active disease. The specimen sequenced was peripheral blood.

CDR3 residues: CASSPERIVNQPQHF. CDR3 nucleotide sequence: TGTGCCAGTAGTCCCGAGCGGATCGTTAATCAGCCCCAGCATTTT. The V gene is TRBV19, the J gene TRBJ1-5, with no clear D. CDR1 LNHDA and CDR2 SQIVND come from the germline V gene (reference sequence). Deletions cut 5 bases from V and 4 bases from J, with 15 bases between. The CDR3 is made up of 15 amino acids.